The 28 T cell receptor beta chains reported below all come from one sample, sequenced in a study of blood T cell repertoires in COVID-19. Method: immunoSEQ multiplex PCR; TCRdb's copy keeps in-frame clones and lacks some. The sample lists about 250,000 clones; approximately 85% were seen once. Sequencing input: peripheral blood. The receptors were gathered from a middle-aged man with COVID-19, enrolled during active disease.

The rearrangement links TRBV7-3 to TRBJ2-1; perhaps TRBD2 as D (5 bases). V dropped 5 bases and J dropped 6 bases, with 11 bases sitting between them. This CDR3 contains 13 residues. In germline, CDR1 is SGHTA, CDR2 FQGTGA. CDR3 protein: CASSLGLLNEQFF. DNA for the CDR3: TGTGCCAGCAGCCTCGGACTTCTCAATGAGCAGTTCTTC.

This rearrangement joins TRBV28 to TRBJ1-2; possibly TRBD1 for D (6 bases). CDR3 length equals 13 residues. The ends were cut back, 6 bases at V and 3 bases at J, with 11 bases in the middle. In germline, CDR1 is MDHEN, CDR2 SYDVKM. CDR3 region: CASRGGSHYGYTF. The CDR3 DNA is TGTGCCAGCAGAGGGGGTTCGCACTATGGCTACACCTTC.

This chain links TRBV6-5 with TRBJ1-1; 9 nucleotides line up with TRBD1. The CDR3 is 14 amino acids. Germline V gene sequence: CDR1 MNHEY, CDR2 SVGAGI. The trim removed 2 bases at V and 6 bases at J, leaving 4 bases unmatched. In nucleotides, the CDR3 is TGTGCCAGCAGTTACGGACAGGGGTCATCTGAAGCTTTCTTT. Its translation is CASSYGQGSSEAFF.

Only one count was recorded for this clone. CDR3 bases: TGTGCCAGCAGTGACAGGGGGCATGGCACAGATACGCAGTATTTT. Its translation: CASSDRGHGTDTQYF. The rearrangement uses TRBV6-4 and TRBJ2-3; 7 bases match TRBD1. The V segment lost 2 bases and the J segment 1 base; nucleotides outside the gene matches: 3. Germline V CDR1 and CDR2: MRHNA, SNTAGT. This CDR3 comprises 15 residues.

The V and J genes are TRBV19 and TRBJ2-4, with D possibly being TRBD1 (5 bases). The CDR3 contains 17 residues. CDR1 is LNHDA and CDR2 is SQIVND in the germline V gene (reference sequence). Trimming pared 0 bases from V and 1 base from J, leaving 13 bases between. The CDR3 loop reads CASSIEGQAMAKNIQYF. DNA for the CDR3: TGTGCCAGTAGTATAGAGGGGCAGGCAATGGCCAAAAACATTCAGTACTTC.

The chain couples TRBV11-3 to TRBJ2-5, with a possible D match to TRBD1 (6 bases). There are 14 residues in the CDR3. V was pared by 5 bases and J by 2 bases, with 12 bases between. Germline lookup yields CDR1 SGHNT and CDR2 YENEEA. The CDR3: CASSRGHPQETQYF. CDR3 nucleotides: TGTGCCAGCAGCCGGGGACATCCGCAAGAGACCCAGTACTTC.

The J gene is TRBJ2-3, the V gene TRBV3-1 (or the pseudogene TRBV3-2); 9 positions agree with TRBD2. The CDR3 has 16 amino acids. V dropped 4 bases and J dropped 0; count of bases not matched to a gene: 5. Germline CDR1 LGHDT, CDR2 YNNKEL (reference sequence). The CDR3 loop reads CASSLASGVSTDTQYF. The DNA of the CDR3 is TGTGCCAGCAGCCTAGCTAGCGGGGTTAGCACAGATACGCAGTATTTT.

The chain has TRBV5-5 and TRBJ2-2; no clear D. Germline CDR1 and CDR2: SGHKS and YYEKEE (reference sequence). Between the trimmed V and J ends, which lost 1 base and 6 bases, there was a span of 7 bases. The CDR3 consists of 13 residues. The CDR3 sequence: CASSLYSSGELFF. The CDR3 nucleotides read TGTGCCAGCAGCTTGTATTCCTCCGGGGAGCTGTTTTTT.

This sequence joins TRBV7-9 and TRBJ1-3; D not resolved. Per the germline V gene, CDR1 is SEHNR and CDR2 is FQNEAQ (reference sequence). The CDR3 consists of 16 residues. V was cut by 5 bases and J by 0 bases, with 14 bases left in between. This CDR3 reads CASSPPGSSSGNTIYF. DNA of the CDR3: TGTGCCAGCAGCCCCCCCGGATCTAGCTCTGGAAACACCATATATTTT.

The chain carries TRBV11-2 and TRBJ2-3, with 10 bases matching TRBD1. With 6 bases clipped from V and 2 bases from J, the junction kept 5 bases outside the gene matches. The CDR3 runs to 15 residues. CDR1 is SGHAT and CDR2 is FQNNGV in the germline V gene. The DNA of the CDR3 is TGTGCCAGCAGATTGACAGGGGGCCTCACAGATACGCAGTATTTT. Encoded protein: CASRLTGGLTDTQYF. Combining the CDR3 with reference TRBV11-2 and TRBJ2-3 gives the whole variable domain EAGVAQSPRYKIIEKRQSVAFWCNPISGHATLYWYQQILGQGPKLLIQFQNNGVVDDSQLPKDRFSAERLKGVDSTLKIQPAKLEDSAVYLCASRLTGGLTDTQYFGPGTRLTVL.

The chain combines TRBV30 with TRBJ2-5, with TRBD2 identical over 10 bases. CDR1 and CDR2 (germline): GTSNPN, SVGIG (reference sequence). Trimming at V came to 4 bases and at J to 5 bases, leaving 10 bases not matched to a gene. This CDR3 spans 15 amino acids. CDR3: CAWTSGGAVSETQYF. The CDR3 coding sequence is TGTGCCTGGACGAGCGGGGGGGCGGTTAGCGAGACCCAGTACTTC.

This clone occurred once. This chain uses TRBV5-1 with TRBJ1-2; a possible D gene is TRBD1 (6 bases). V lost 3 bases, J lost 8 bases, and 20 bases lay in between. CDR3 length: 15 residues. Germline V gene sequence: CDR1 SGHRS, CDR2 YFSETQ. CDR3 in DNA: TGCGCCAGCAGCTCTAACCAGGGGAGGGGTGTGGGCTACACCTTC. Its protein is CASSSNQGRGVGYTF.

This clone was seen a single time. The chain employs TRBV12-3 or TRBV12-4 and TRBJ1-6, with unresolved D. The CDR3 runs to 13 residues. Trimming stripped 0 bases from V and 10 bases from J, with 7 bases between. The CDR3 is CASSLARGSPLHF. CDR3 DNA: TGTGCCAGCAGTTTAGCCCGAGGGTCACCCCTCCACTTT.

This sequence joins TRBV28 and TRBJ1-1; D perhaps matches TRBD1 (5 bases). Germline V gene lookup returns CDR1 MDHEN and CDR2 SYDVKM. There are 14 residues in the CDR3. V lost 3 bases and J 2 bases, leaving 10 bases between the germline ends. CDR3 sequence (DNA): TGTGCCAGCAGTTTTGCGGGGGGAAACACTGAAGCTTTCTTT. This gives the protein CASSFAGGNTEAFF. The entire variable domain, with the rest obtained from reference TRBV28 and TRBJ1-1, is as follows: DVKVTQSSRYLVKRTGEKVFLECVQDMDHENMFWYRQDPGLGLRLIYFSYDVKMKEKGDIPEGYSVSREKKERFSLILESASTNQTSMYLCASSFAGGNTEAFFGQGTRLTVV.

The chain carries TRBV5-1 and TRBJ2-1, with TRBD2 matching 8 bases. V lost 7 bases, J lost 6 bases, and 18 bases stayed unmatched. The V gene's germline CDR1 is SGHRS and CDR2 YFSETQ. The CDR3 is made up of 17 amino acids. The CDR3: CASYKFPAGGDINEQFF. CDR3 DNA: TGCGCCAGCTACAAGTTCCCGGCGGGGGGCGATATCAATGAGCAGTTCTTC.

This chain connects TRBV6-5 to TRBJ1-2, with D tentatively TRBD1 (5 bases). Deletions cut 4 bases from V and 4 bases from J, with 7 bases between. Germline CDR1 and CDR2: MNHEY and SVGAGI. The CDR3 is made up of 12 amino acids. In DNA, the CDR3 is TGTGCCAGCAGTTCAGGGTTCTATGGCTACACCTTC. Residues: CASSSGFYGYTF.

The CDR3, as DNA: TGTGCCAGCAGCTTAGATTCGGCTAGCGGGTCCAACGGGAACATTCAGTACTTC. This encodes CASSLDSASGSNGNIQYF. The chain links TRBV11-2 to TRBJ2-4, with 8 bases that match TRBD2. CDR1 and CDR2 (germline): SGHAT, FQNNGV. CDR3 length equals 18 residues. V shed 0 bases and J 7 bases; nucleotides not matched to a gene: 14. The whole variable domain, remainder taken from reference TRBV11-2 and TRBJ2-4, is EAGVAQSPRYKIIEKRQSVAFWCNPISGHATLYWYQQILGQGPKLLIQFQNNGVVDDSQLPKDRFSAERLKGVDSTLKIQPAKLEDSAVYLCASSLDSASGSNGNIQYFGAGTRLSVL.

The CDR3, as DNA: TGTGCCAGCAGCCAGAACAGGGGGCCAGGCTACGAGCAGTACTTC. Translated: CASSQNRGPGYEQYF. V is TRBV3-1 (or the pseudogene TRBV3-2) and J is TRBJ2-7; 9 bases line up with TRBD1. The CDR3 covers 15 residues. Germline assignment: CDR1 LGHDT and CDR2 YNNKEL (reference sequence). V lost 3 bases to trimming and J lost 3 bases; unmatched junction nucleotides: 6.

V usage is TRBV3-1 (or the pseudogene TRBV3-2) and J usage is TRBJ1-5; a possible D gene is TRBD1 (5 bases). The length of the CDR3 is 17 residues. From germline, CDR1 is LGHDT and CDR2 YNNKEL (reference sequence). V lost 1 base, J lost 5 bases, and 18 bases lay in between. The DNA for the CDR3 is TGTGCCAGCAGCCAAGGGGCCGGGGCAGCGGGCTATCAGCCCCAGCATTTT. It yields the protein CASSQGAGAAGYQPQHF.

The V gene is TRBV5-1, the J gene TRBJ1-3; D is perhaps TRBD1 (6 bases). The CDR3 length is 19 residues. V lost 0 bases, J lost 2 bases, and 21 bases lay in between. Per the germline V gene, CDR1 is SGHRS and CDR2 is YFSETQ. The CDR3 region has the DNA TGCGCCAGCAGCTTGGAGCCTGCCCGGGGGGGGCGCACTGGAAACACCATATATTTT. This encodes CASSLEPARGGRTGNTIYF.

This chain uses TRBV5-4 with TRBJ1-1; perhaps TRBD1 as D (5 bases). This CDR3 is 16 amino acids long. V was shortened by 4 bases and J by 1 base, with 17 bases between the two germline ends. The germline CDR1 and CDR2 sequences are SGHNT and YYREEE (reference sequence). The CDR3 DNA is TGTGCCAGCAGCCGGGCAGGGTTGGGGTCGAACACTGAAGCTTTCTTT. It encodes CASSRAGLGSNTEAFF.

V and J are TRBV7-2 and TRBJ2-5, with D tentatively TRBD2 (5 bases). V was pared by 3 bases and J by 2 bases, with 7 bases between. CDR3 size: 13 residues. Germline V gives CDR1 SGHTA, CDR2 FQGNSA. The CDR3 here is CASSLGRQETQYF. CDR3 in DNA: TGTGCCAGCAGCTTGGGGAGACAAGAGACCCAGTACTTC.

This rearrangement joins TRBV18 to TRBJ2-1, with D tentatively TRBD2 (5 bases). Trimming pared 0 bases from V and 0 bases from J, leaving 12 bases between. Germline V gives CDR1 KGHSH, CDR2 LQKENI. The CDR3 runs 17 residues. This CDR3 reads CASSPPRGHSSYNEQFF. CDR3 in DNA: TGTGCCAGCTCACCACCGAGAGGGCACAGCTCCTACAATGAGCAGTTCTTC.

This CDR3 reads CASSLGAGAYEQYF. The DNA for the CDR3 is TGTGCCAGCAGCTTAGGAGCGGGGGCCTACGAGCAGTACTTC. The rearrangement uses TRBV11-2 and TRBJ2-7; 8 bases are shared with TRBD2. Germline assignment: CDR1 SGHAT and CDR2 FQNNGV. The CDR3 extends over 14 amino acids. V was pared by 1 base and J by 2 bases, with 1 base of the junction left unmatched.

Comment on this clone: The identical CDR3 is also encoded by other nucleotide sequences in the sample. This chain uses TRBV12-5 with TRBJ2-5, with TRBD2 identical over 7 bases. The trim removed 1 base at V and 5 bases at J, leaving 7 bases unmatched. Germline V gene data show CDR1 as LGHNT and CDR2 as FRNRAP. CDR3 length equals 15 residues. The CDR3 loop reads CASGLGGGGPETQYF. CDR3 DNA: TGTGCTAGTGGTTTGGGGGGCGGGGGACCCGAGACCCAGTACTTC.

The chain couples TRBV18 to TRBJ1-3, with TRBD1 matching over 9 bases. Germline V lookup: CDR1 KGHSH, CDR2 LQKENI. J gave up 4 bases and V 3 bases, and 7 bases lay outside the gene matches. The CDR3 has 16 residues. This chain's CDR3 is CASSPGQGTSGNTIYF. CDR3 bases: TGTGCCAGCTCACCGGGACAGGGAACGTCCGGAAACACCATATATTTT.

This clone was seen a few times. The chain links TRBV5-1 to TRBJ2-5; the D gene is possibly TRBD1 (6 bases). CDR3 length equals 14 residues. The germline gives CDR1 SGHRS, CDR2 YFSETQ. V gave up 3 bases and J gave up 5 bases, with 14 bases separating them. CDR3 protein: CASSSRAGAETQYF. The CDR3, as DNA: TGCGCCAGCAGCTCCAGGGCAGGGGCGGAGACCCAGTACTTC.

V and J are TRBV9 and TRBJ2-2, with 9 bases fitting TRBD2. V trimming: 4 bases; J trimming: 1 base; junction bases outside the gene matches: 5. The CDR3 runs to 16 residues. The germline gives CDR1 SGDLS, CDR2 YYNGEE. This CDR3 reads CASSPHSGGNTGELFF. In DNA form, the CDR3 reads TGTGCCAGCAGCCCACATAGCGGGGGGAACACCGGGGAGCTGTTTTTT.